This T cell receptor (beta chain) is drawn from a study of cytomegalovirus exposure and HLA in healthy donors (dated by TCRdb to about 2017). Some background on the complete study: According to a later analysis, one platform produced both the roughly 110 validation repertoires and the 700 or so repertoires of the first cohort. To predict cytomegalovirus infection status, the study brought together high-throughput TCR immunosequencing, statistical association of individual TCRs with disease status, and machine learning. The aim of the study was to test whether cataloging public T cell receptors could identify signatures of past pathogen exposure. Along with the roughly 670-subject first cohort, a separate validation cohort of over a hundred different subjects was used. Overall study results and their limits: Cytomegalovirus status was reported to be diagnosed by the classifier with high specificity and sensitivity in both the original and validation cohorts. Across donors, most TCR sequences were observed very rarely, whereas some public TCRs were present in many individuals. A few of the identified cytomegalovirus-associated TCR beta chains were confirmed in vitro to be specific for cytomegalovirus antigens. Of the cluster scores, 85% to 95% were above 0 in a later analysis, which found that TCRs clustered in the first cohort also tended to co-occur in the 120 validation repertoires. The validation cohort had no HLA typing available for a later analysis, so co-occurrence within that cohort was assessed over all 120 or so repertoires. The authors suggested that the approach could potentially be generalized to other disease states and immunological phenotypes. In the study, 150 to 200 TCR beta chains were listed as associated with cytomegalovirus.

The donors were included in the validation cohort of over a hundred subjects, a group kept apart from the roughly 610-subject first cohort. Library construction relied on the immunoSEQ multiplex PCR assay. In the original analysis: A statistical classification framework was built to diagnose cytomegalovirus status from the catalog of TCR beta chain sequences. TCRdb holds this immuneACCESS table with in-frame rearrangements only. Some clones are missing; in checked studies, unresolved V genes explain under half, and the rest has no known cause. V, J and clone size were drawn from that table, and D and trimming were deduced from the DNA. Across this sample there are about 130,000 clones, with roughly 89% seen only once. The ten top clones hold around 1.2% of the sample. The CDR3 holds 15 amino acids from the cysteine to the phenylalanine. Just the 45-base CDR3 DNA is kept, in frame starting at base 1. The germline V gene encodes CDR1 SGHNT and CDR2 YYREEE (reference sequence). Trimming accounts for 4 bases at V and 4 bases at J, while the number of junction bases matched to no gene is 5.

Turning to this clone: The clone's antigen remains unknown. No base-level quality is on record; no much larger clone is a single base apart.

The sample was PBMCs. This receptor chain uses TRBV5-4 and TRBJ2-3; TRBD2 matches 11 bases in the middle. This receptor was taken from a woman aged 18-29 years in good health and CMV-seronegative. The CDR3 protein is CASSHSGGAADTQYF. In nucleotides, the sequence is TGTGCCAGCAGCCATAGCGGGGGGGCAGCAGATACGCAGTATTTT.